This T cell receptor beta chain was captured by sequencing in a study of neurological immune-mediated disorders. Study observations and caveats: In HTLV-1-associated myelopathy, TCR clonal expansion was greatest, whereas multiple sclerosis had the least, falling below healthy controls. Private repertoires in all groups were suggested by the absence of shared CDR3 amino acid sequences among expanded clones across subjects.

The cDNA was generated through 5'RACE incorporating 10-nucleotide random UMIs. MiXCR, run by TCRdb on the 5' RACE reads, gives a single entry per CDR3 protein. Of fewer than 85,000 distinct CDR3 sequences listed, roughly a sixth were seen once; the top ten hold approximately 15%. This clonotype was seen many times. The antigen is not known. The sequence came from a woman between 40 and 50 years old in good health. Material: PBMCs.

The CDR3 here is CASSSAGTGPEQYF. CDR3 coding DNA: TGTGCCAGCAGTTCGGCCGGGACAGGTCCCGAGCAGTACTTC. The chain links TRBV12-3 or TRBV12-4 to TRBJ2-7, with 8 bases matching TRBD1. CDR3 length equals 14 residues. J was trimmed by 6 bases and V by 4 bases; bases with no gene match: 8.